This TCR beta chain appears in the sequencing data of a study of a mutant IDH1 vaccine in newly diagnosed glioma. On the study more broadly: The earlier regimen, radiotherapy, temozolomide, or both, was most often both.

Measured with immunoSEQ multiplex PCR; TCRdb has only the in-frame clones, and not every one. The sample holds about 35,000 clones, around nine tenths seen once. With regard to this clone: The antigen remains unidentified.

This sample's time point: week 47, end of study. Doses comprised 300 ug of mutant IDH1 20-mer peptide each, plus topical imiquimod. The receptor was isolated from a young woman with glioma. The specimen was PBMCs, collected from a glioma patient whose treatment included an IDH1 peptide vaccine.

CDR3 amino acids: CASSLFGTGDRYEQYF. For the CDR3, the DNA is TGCGCCAGCAGCTTGTTCGGGACAGGGGATAGGTACGAGCAGTACTTC. The rearrangement joins TRBV5-1 to TRBJ2-7, with 10 bases lining up with TRBD1. This CDR3 region has 16 residues. Looked up from germline, CDR1 is SGHRS and CDR2 is YFSETQ. J was trimmed by 4 bases and V by 1 base; bases with no gene match: 8.